This T cell receptor (beta chain) was captured by sequencing in a study of regulatory T cells in long-lasting Graves disease. Study overall: In persistent Graves' disease, antithyroid drugs had been taken for over 5 years and TSH receptor antibodies stayed positive.

This clonotype was counted only a few times. Its antigen is not identified. To make TCR beta libraries, researchers used iRepertoire HTBI primers and Arm-PCR of CDR3 regions. Per the original methods: The study identified around 62 TRBV and 13 to 15 TRBJ segments across samples. One entry per CDR3 protein results from TCRdb running MiXCR on the multiplex PCR reads. The V and J calls shown here were made by TCRdb, not taken from the authors' results. The data contain 300,000 or so distinct CDR3 sequences, around 20% of them singletons. V shed 6 bases, J shed 0 bases, and the junction held 14 bases outside the gene matches. Germline loops: CDR1 MDHEN, CDR2 SYDVKM. The CDR3 sequence is 17 residues long. Stated time point: persistent/refractory GD, antithyroid drugs over 5 years with positive TRAb. Isolated PBMC RNA provided the starting material for the TCR library. General study results and limits: Relative to newly diagnosed Graves' patients, persistent ones had lower TCR diversity. The small sample size may have reduced accuracy.

The chain couples TRBV28 to TRBJ2-7, with 7 nucleotides matching TRBD2. The sample consisted of peripheral blood mononuclear cells (PBMCs), taken when the disease was refractory, from a patient treated with antithyroid drugs. This sequence was found in a female donor with Graves disease. The CDR3 spells CASSPIAASGSSYEQYF. In nucleotides, the CDR3 is TGTGCCAGCAGCCCGATAGCGGCTAGCGGCTCCTCCTACGAGCAGTACTTC. The entire variable domain, with the rest obtained from reference TRBV28 and TRBJ2-7, is as follows: DVKVTQSSRYLVKRTGEKVFLECVQDMDHENMFWYRQDPGLGLRLIYFSYDVKMKEKGDIPEGYSVSREKKERFSLILESASTNQTSMYLCASSPIAASGSSYEQYFGPGTRLTVT.